These 29 T cell receptor beta chains originate from one sample sequenced in a study of blood T cell repertoires in COVID-19. The protocol was immunoSEQ multiplex PCR, while the TCRdb copy is restricted to in-frame clones and leaves out a portion. The data show roughly 64,000 clones, with roughly 70% seen just once and approximately 51% held by the top ten. Material: PBMCs or T cells enriched from blood (not recorded which). These receptor sequences come from an older woman who had been exposed to COVID-19.

The chain uses TRBV6-5 and TRBJ2-7, with TRBD1 matching 9 bases. Germline CDR1 and CDR2: MNHEY and SVGAGI. V dropped 6 bases and J dropped 6; count of bases not matched to a gene: 9. The CDR3 is 14 residues long. In DNA form, the CDR3 reads TGTGCCAGCAGGCCAGGGACAGGGATCTTCGAGCAGTACTTC. Protein product: CASRPGTGIFEQYF.

J is TRBJ2-3 and V is TRBV27, with unresolved D. V lost 2 bases and J lost 2, with 8 bases in between. This CDR3 is 14 amino acids long. CDR1 and CDR2 from the germline V gene are MNHEY and SMNVEV (reference sequence). CDR3 DNA sequence: TGTGCCAGCAGTTTACGAGGAAACACAGATACGCAGTATTTT. This translates into CASSLRGNTDTQYF.

This clone was recorded once. The chain couples TRBV10-3 to TRBJ1-2, with no clear D. V lost 6 bases and J 5 bases, leaving 13 bases between the germline ends. Germline-derived CDR1 and CDR2 are ENHRY and SYGVKD. The CDR3 extends over 13 amino acids. The CDR3 loop is CAIRGREGYGYTF. CDR3 coding DNA: TGTGCCATCAGGGGGAGGGAGGGATATGGCTACACCTTC.

This chain connects TRBV19 to TRBJ2-1, with D perhaps matching TRBD2 (5 bases). V was pared by 8 bases and J by 8 bases, with 22 bases between. The CDR3 is 15 amino acids. Germline V CDR1 and CDR2: LNHDA, SQIVND (reference sequence). The CDR3 bases are TGTGCCAGTTCCGACGGAGCGAACGGACTCGATGAGCAGTTCTTC. It specifies CASSDGANGLDEQFF.

The CDR3 reads CASSVRLVTSNEQFF. The CDR3, as DNA: TGTGCCAGCAGCGTACGGCTAGTGACCAGCAATGAGCAGTTCTTC. The gene calls are TRBV9 and TRBJ2-1; no clear D. The CDR3 totals 15 residues. In germline, CDR1 is SGDLS, CDR2 YYNGEE. The ends were cut back, 1 base at V and 6 bases at J, with 14 bases in the middle.

V gene TRBV11-1 combines with J gene TRBJ2-2, with TRBD2 as a possible D gene (5 bases). Germline V CDR1 and CDR2: SGHAT, FQDESV (reference sequence). This CDR3 is built from 15 residues. V was trimmed by 5 bases and J by 2 bases, leaving 12 bases between them. Here the CDR3 DNA reads TGTGCCAGCAGCCCCGGGGATTTTAACACCGGGGAGCTGTTTTTT. This codes for CASSPGDFNTGELFF.

This clone was recorded at least ten times. The gene calls are TRBV18 and TRBJ2-1; 8 bases are shared with TRBD2. The CDR3 covers 16 residues. CDR1 is KGHSH and CDR2 is LQKENI in the germline V gene. With 6 bases clipped from V and 9 bases from J, the junction kept 16 bases outside the gene matches. CDR3 nucleotide sequence: TGTGCCAGCTCTCCCCGATCCGGGGGGGCCTCGGGTGAGCAGTTCTTC. Translating gives CASSPRSGGASGEQFF.

This clone appeared a few times. The chain couples TRBV19 to TRBJ1-5; the D is unclear. Per germline, CDR1 LNHDA and CDR2 SQIVND (reference sequence). The CDR3 covers 13 residues. With 7 bases removed from V and 7 bases from J, the gap between germline ends came to 14 bases. The CDR3 is CASNLRVGQPQHF. The CDR3, as DNA: TGTGCCAGTAATCTGAGGGTTGGCCAGCCCCAGCATTTT.

This chain uses TRBV15 with TRBJ2-3; tentatively, D is TRBD1 (6 bases). The CDR3 is made up of 18 amino acids. Germline-derived CDR1 and CDR2 are LNHNV and YYDKDF (reference sequence). V was pared by 0 bases and J by 0 bases, with 16 bases between. The CDR3 region is CATSRDPLGQTSTDTQYF. As DNA, the CDR3 is TGTGCCACCAGCAGAGACCCACTTGGACAGACGAGCACAGATACGCAGTATTTT. Combining the CDR3 with reference TRBV15 and TRBJ2-3 gives the whole variable domain DAMVIQNPRYQVTQFGKPVTLSCSQTLNHNVMYWYQQKSSQAPKLLFHYYDKDFNNEADTPDNFQSRRPNTSFCFLDIRSPGLGDTAMYLCATSRDPLGQTSTDTQYFGPGTRLTVL.

This chain connects TRBV7-2 to TRBJ1-2; tentative D call: TRBD1 (6 bases). Germline V CDR1 and CDR2: SGHTA, FQGNSA. CDR3 size: 14 residues. Trimming left V 2 bases short and J 4 bases short, with 11 bases between. The CDR3 region has the DNA TGTGCCAGCAGCTTACCGACAGGCCTCTATGGCTACACCTTC. It specifies CASSLPTGLYGYTF.

The chain joins TRBV28 to TRBJ1-5; D is unclear. The CDR3 has 12 residues. V was clipped by 6 bases and J by 5 bases, with 8 bases between them. Germline V gene data show CDR1 as MDHEN and CDR2 as SYDVKM. The CDR3 protein is CASRIRDQPQHF. The DNA for the CDR3 is TGTGCCAGCAGGATTAGAGATCAGCCCCAGCATTTT.

This chain joins TRBV5-1 and TRBJ2-3, with D hard to call. V lost 2 bases and J 8 bases, leaving 12 bases between the germline ends. Germline CDR1 and CDR2: SGHRS and YFSETQ. CDR3 length equals 13 residues. In nucleotides, the CDR3 is TGCGCCAGCAGCTTCAGGTCCTCGCCTACGCAGTATTTT. Translated: CASSFRSSPTQYF.

This sequence joins TRBV12-5 and TRBJ2-1; unclear D gene. Germline CDR1 reads LGHNT; CDR2 reads FRNRAP. Trimming removed 1 base at V and 0 bases at J, with 4 bases between. The CDR3 is made up of 14 amino acids. The CDR3 here is CASGLDGSYNEQFF. Here the CDR3 DNA reads TGTGCTAGTGGTTTGGACGGCTCCTACAATGAGCAGTTCTTC.

This chain uses TRBV9 with TRBJ2-3, with 7 bases that match TRBD1. J gave up 0 bases and V 5 bases, and 9 bases lay outside the gene matches. From germline, CDR1 is SGDLS and CDR2 YYNGEE. This CDR3 is 16 amino acids long. CDR3 residues: CASSPLTGASTDTQYF. The CDR3 coding sequence is TGTGCCAGCAGTCCACTTACAGGGGCTAGCACAGATACGCAGTATTTT.

V and J are TRBV28 and TRBJ1-5; 11 nucleotides match TRBD1. Germline V gives CDR1 MDHEN, CDR2 SYDVKM. V lost 7 bases and J lost 5; bases outside the gene matches: 7. This CDR3 is built from 15 residues. CDR3 nucleotide sequence: TGTGCCAGCACCGGGGACAGGGGGTATTATCAGCCCCAGCATTTT. It encodes CASTGDRGYYQPQHF.

The chain uses TRBV29-1 and TRBJ2-1; 11 nucleotides line up with TRBD2. This CDR3 has 15 residues. V gave up 4 bases and J gave up 4 bases; unmatched junction bases: 6. CDR1 is SQVTM and CDR2 is ANQGSEA in the germline V gene. The CDR3 reads CSVAPLAGDYNEQFF. CDR3 bases: TGCAGCGTTGCCCCACTAGCGGGGGATTACAATGAGCAGTTCTTC.

The chain carries TRBV30 and TRBJ1-2, with a weak D call TRBD1 (6 bases). This CDR3 region has 14 residues. Trimming took off 0 bases at V and 6 bases at J, with 14 bases between the two ends. Germline assignment: CDR1 GTSNPN and CDR2 SVGIG (reference sequence). CDR3 residues: CAWSVGNRAHGYTF. CDR3 nucleotide sequence: TGTGCCTGGAGTGTGGGGAACAGGGCACATGGCTACACCTTC.

The chain recombines TRBV11-2 with TRBJ2-7; 8 bases map to TRBD1. This CDR3 has 14 residues. Per germline, CDR1 SGHAT and CDR2 FQNNGV. Trimming took 3 bases from V and 6 from J; bases not matched to a gene: 7. CDR3 coding DNA: TGTGCCAGCAGCTTTGTGGCAGGGGGCCGCGAGCAGTACTTC. Translation: CASSFVAGGREQYF.

This chain uses TRBV15 with TRBJ2-1, with 11 nucleotides matching TRBD2. V shed 3 bases and J 6 bases; nucleotides not matched to a gene: 10. The CDR3 extends over 17 amino acids. Germline V lookup: CDR1 LNHNV, CDR2 YYDKDF (reference sequence). The CDR3 DNA reads TGTGCCACCAGCAGGCTTCCTCTAGCGGGAGGTCTCAATGAGCAGTTCTTC. Translation gives CATSRLPLAGGLNEQFF.

There are a few counts of this clone. CDR3 region: CASSPLAPGPNEQFF. The CDR3 DNA reads as TGTGCCAGCAGCCCCCTAGCGCCCGGACCCAATGAGCAGTTCTTC. J is TRBJ2-1 and V is TRBV7-2; a possible D gene is TRBD2 (6 bases). V shed 5 bases and J shed 6 bases, with 17 bases lying between them. The CDR3 length is 15 residues. Germline V gene data show CDR1 as SGHTA and CDR2 as FQGNSA.

The chain links TRBV5-1 to TRBJ1-1; 7 positions agree with TRBD1. The CDR3 has 14 amino acids. V gave up 4 bases and J gave up 1 base; unmatched junction bases: 4. Germline V gene data show CDR1 as SGHRS and CDR2 as YFSETQ. The CDR3 DNA sequence: TGCGCCAGCAGCCCCGGACAGGAGAACACTGAAGCTTTCTTT. Its translation is CASSPGQENTEAFF.

Only a few counts were recorded for this clone. The rearrangement uses TRBV7-8 and TRBJ1-1; tentatively, D is TRBD1 (5 bases). Germline CDR1 is SGHVS and CDR2 is FQNEAQ. The CDR3 has 13 amino acids. V was pared by 1 base and J by 4 bases, with 7 bases between. The CDR3 spells CASSLVGRTEAFF. CDR3 nucleotides: TGTGCCAGCAGCTTAGTGGGGCGCACTGAAGCTTTCTTT. The whole variable domain, filled in from reference TRBV7-8 and TRBJ1-1, reads GAGVSQSPRYKVAKRGQDVALRCDPISGHVSLFWYQQALGQGPEFLTYFQNEAQLDKSGLPSDRFFAERPEGSVSTLKIQRTQQEDSAVYLCASSLVGRTEAFFGQGTRLTVV.

The J gene is TRBJ2-3, the V gene TRBV9; D remains ambiguous. Trimming took 3 bases from V and 9 from J, leaving 17 bases between them. The CDR3 length is 14 residues. Germline V gives CDR1 SGDLS, CDR2 YYNGEE. Written as DNA, the CDR3 is TGTGCCAGCAGCGGCCTTTTCACACGACACACGCAGTATTTT. This translates into CASSGLFTRHTQYF.

This chain connects TRBV30 to TRBJ1-1; tentatively, D is TRBD1 (5 bases). V was trimmed by 4 bases and J by 10 bases, leaving 13 bases between them. Per the germline V gene, CDR1 is GTSNPN and CDR2 is SVGIG (reference sequence). The CDR3 totals 11 residues. The CDR3 DNA reads as TGTGCCTGGATACACGCAGGGCCAGCTTTCTTT. This translates into CAWIHAGPAFF.

This rearrangement joins TRBV15 to TRBJ1-4; the match to TRBD1 covers 8 bases. The CDR3 has 15 residues. The J segment lost 6 bases and the V segment lost 0 bases, leaving 3 bases of the junction unmatched. The V gene's germline CDR1 is LNHNV and CDR2 YYDKDF (reference sequence). DNA for the CDR3: TGTGCCACCAGCAGAGACGGACAGGGTGATGAAAAACTGTTTTTT. Protein product: CATSRDGQGDEKLFF. Variable domain in full (rest from reference TRBV15 and TRBJ1-4): DAMVIQNPRYQVTQFGKPVTLSCSQTLNHNVMYWYQQKSSQAPKLLFHYYDKDFNNEADTPDNFQSRRPNTSFCFLDIRSPGLGDTAMYLCATSRDGQGDEKLFFGSGTQLSVL.

The chain has TRBV2 and TRBJ2-2; 13 nucleotides match TRBD2. Germline V gene sequence: CDR1 SNHLY, CDR2 FYNNEI. The CDR3 extends over 17 amino acids. J lost 4 bases, V lost 7 bases, and 9 bases had no gene match. The CDR3 loop is CASKSGTSGKSTGELFF. In DNA, the CDR3 is TGTGCCAGCAAATCCGGGACTAGCGGGAAGAGCACCGGGGAGCTGTTTTTT.

This clone was seen more than once but under ten times. The chain joins TRBV5-8 to TRBJ1-1; D unclear. The V gene's germline CDR1 is SGHTS and CDR2 YDEGEE. This CDR3 has 13 amino acids. Deletions cut 3 bases from V and 7 bases from J, with 13 bases between. The CDR3 DNA follows: TGTGCCAGCAGCTGGAATGGCCGGGTTGAAGCTTTCTTT. Amino acid sequence: CASSWNGRVEAFF.

The chain has TRBV24-1 and TRBJ1-5, with D perhaps matching TRBD1 (6 bases). The CDR3 loop spans 15 amino acids. V dropped 4 bases and J dropped 4 bases, with 13 bases sitting between them. Germline loops: CDR1 KGHDR, CDR2 SFDVKD. The DNA of the CDR3 is TGTGCCACCAGTGACCGCGGACAGTCAAATCAGCCCCAGCATTTT. Translated: CATSDRGQSNQPQHF.

This clone has a handful of counts. The chain links TRBV3-1 (or the pseudogene TRBV3-2) to TRBJ2-7; 8 nucleotides line up with TRBD2. This CDR3 comprises 15 residues. V was pared by 1 base and J by 4 bases, with 6 bases of the junction left unmatched. Per germline, CDR1 LGHDT and CDR2 YNNKEL (reference sequence). CDR3 protein: CASSQVSGGVYEQYF. Written as DNA, the CDR3 is TGTGCCAGCAGCCAAGTTTCGGGAGGGGTATACGAGCAGTACTTC.